The 15 T cell receptor beta chains listed next were all sequenced from one sample in a study of cytomegalovirus exposure and HLA in healthy donors. The PCR employed 60 Vbeta primers together with 13 Jbeta primers. The assay was immunoSEQ multiplex PCR, and TCRdb's table has in-frame clones only and misses some. The table lists about 200,000 clones, around 75% of them singletons. Input material: PBMCs. These receptor sequences come from a male donor in good health and CMV-seropositive.

The rearrangement joins TRBV5-8 to TRBJ2-5, with 11 bases matching TRBD2. After removal of 4 bases from V and 2 bases from J, the junction contained 13 bases not matched to a gene. The CDR3 runs 18 residues. CDR1 is SGHTS and CDR2 is YDEGEE in the germline V gene. The CDR3 DNA follows: TGTGCCAGCAGCGCGTCCCGCTTGGGACTAGCGGAGCAAGAGACCCAGTACTTC. This codes for CASSASRLGLAEQETQYF.

The V call is TRBV29-1, the J call TRBJ2-5; 8 bases are shared with TRBD2. The J call may be faulty, since TRBJ2-7 better matches the DNA end. The CDR3 runs 15 residues. Germline V gives CDR1 SQVTM, CDR2 ANQGSEA. CDR3 DNA: TGCAGCGGACGCCTTCCGGGACTAGAGGGCTACGAGCAGTACTTC. It codes for CSGRLPGLEGYEQYF.

The rearrangement links TRBV4-1 to TRBJ2-1; TRBD1 aligns across 10 bases. The CDR3 spans 16 residues. Germline V gene lookup returns CDR1 MGHRA and CDR2 YSYEKL. After removal of 4 bases from V and 2 bases from J, the junction contained 5 bases not matched to a gene. CDR3 protein: CASSRQGANPYNEQFF. CDR3 nucleotides: TGCGCCAGCAGCCGACAGGGGGCAAACCCCTACAATGAGCAGTTCTTC.

The rearrangement joins TRBV28 to TRBJ2-5; a possible D gene is TRBD2 (5 bases). The J call is doubtful: the DNA matches TRBJ2-7 better. The CDR3 consists of 15 residues. Per the germline V gene, CDR1 is MDHEN and CDR2 is SYDVKM. The CDR3 DNA follows: TGTGCCAGCAGTTTTTTCCCGGGAAAAACCAACGAGCAGTACTTC. Its protein is CASSFFPGKTNEQYF.

The table lists this clone with a few counts. The chain is built from TRBV21-1 and TRBJ1-5; TRBD1, the D gene given by the table, was not confirmed from the DNA. TRBV21-1 is marked as a pseudogene. This CDR3 has 11 amino acids. CDR3 residues: CASSFPGQGHF. CDR3 DNA: TGTGCCAGCAGCTTCCCGGGACAGGGCCATTTT.

V and J are TRBV29-1 and TRBJ2-7, with D perhaps TRBD1 (7 bases). V was clipped by 5 bases and J by 6 bases, with 17 bases between them. The CDR3 is 13 residues long. Germline loops: CDR1 SQVTM, CDR2 ANQGSEA. The CDR3 DNA reads TGCAGCGTTAGTTGGGCAGGGGGAGGCGAGCAGTACTTC. Amino acid sequence: CSVSWAGGGEQYF.

The chain employs TRBV5-4 and TRBJ2-3; TRBD2 matches at 8 bases. Germline V gene sequence: CDR1 SGHNT, CDR2 YYREEE (reference sequence). This CDR3 comprises 15 residues. Trimming took 3 bases from V and 4 from J; bases not matched to a gene: 7. CDR3 nucleotide sequence: TGTGCCAGCAGCTCCGGGACTAGTCCCCCAGATACGCAGTATTTT. It specifies CASSSGTSPPDTQYF.

V gene TRBV28 combines with J gene TRBJ2-2; a weak D match, TRBD2 (7 bases). This CDR3 has 15 residues. Germline CDR1 MDHEN, CDR2 SYDVKM. V shed 4 bases and J shed 6 bases, with 15 bases lying between them. CDR3 nucleotide sequence: TGTGCCAGCAGTTCGGGGGGCCCGGCCGCCGGGGAGCTGTTTTTT. Protein sequence: CASSSGGPAAGELFF.

Here the CDR3 reads CASSLDRGAVQQYF. The CDR3 DNA is TGTGCCAGCAGCTTAGATCGAGGCGCGGTCCAGCAGTACTTC. This rearrangement joins TRBV11-2 to TRBJ2-7, with D uncertain. This CDR3 contains 14 residues. Between the trimmed V and J ends, which lost 0 bases and 8 bases, there was a span of 14 bases. Germline values: CDR1 SGHAT, CDR2 FQNNGV.

The CDR3 region is CASSPDSFGNTIYF. The CDR3 region has the DNA TGTGCCAGCAGTCCTGACAGCTTTGGAAACACCATATATTTT. The J gene is TRBJ1-3, the V gene TRBV7-7; D is possibly TRBD1 (5 bases). This CDR3 contains 14 residues. Per germline, CDR1 SSHAT and CDR2 FNYEAQ (reference sequence). With 6 bases removed from V and 3 bases from J, the gap between germline ends came to 12 bases.

This clone was counted between two and nine times. The chain recombines TRBV7-2 with TRBJ1-5; 9 bases agree with TRBD1. Trimming at V came to 4 bases and at J to 6 bases, leaving 10 bases not matched to a gene. The CDR3 is made up of 16 amino acids. Per germline, CDR1 SGHTA and CDR2 FQGNSA. Here the CDR3 reads CASSSPTGGAGQPQHF. As DNA, the CDR3 is TGTGCCAGCAGCTCTCCCACAGGGGGCGCGGGTCAGCCCCAGCATTTT.

This chain links TRBV7-2 with TRBJ2-7; weak D call: TRBD2 (5 bases). Germline V CDR1 and CDR2: SGHTA, FQGNSA. This CDR3 region has 16 residues. V dropped 5 bases and J dropped 8 bases, with 25 bases sitting between them. CDR3 residues: CASSTRHRLSGLKQYF. In DNA, the CDR3 is TGTGCCAGCAGCACTAGGCACAGACTCTCTGGGTTAAAGCAGTACTTC. The whole variable domain, filled in from reference TRBV7-2 and TRBJ2-7, reads GAGVSQSPSNKVTEKGKDVELRCDPISGHTALYWYRQSLGQGLEFLIYFQGNSAPDKSGLPSDRFSAERTGGSVSTLTIQRTQQEDSAVYLCASSTRHRLSGLKQYFGPGTRLTVT.

This clone was observed a few times. The V call is TRBV7-3, the J call TRBJ1-1, with D possibly TRBD1 on 5 matching bases. The CDR3 loop spans 14 amino acids. The germline gives CDR1 SGHTA, CDR2 FQGTGA. Deletions cut 3 bases from V and 1 base from J, with 9 bases between. CDR3 protein: CASSLGGGNTEAFF. In DNA, the CDR3 is TGTGCCAGCAGCTTGGGGGGTGGGAACACTGAAGCTTTCTTT.

This clone has only one observation. The V call is TRBV4-3, the J call TRBJ1-2, with 11 bases fitting TRBD1. The length of the CDR3 is 18 residues. V trimming: 0 bases; J trimming: 2 bases; junction bases outside the gene matches: 8. Germline V gene data show CDR1 as LGHNA and CDR2 as YSLEER. CDR3 region: CASSQDGTGGRPNYGYTF. CDR3 nucleotides: TGCGCCAGCAGCCAAGATGGGACAGGGGGACGACCAAACTATGGCTACACCTTC.

This clone was counted a single time. The chain recombines TRBV11-2 with TRBJ1-2, with D possibly matching TRBD1 (5 bases). Germline V lookup: CDR1 SGHAT, CDR2 FQNNGV. The CDR3 runs 15 residues. Trimming cost V 5 bases and J 2 bases, with 15 bases left between them. Written as DNA, the CDR3 is TGTGCCAGCAGCGCGGGACCGCATCCAAACTATGGCTACACCTTC. Its protein product is CASSAGPHPNYGYTF.